Listed below are T cell receptor beta chains from one sample, sequenced in a study of cytomegalovirus exposure and HLA in healthy donors. Libraries were prepared by immunoSEQ multiplex PCR; TCRdb keeps only in-frame clonotypes and omits some of them. The sample contains 100,000 to 150,000 clones, more than 9% of which appear only once. Sequencing used PBMCs. The receptors originated from a woman in her late teens or twenties in good health and CMV-seropositive. Both conserved end residues are part of each CDR3. The D gene is left open where the match is weak. Some rows mark clone size as missing; the rest say once, few, many or name a class of expanded clone.

>TRBV4-1|TRBJ2-7|15|few|TRBD2
TGCGCCAGCAGCCCCCAGCGGGGGAGCTCCTACGAGCAGTACTTC
CASSPQRGSSYEQYF
>TRBV27|TRBJ2-1|15|few|.
TGTGCCAGCAGTTTTCTCCAGGACTCCTACAATGAGCAGTTCTTC
CASSFLQDSYNEQFF
>TRBV14|TRBJ2-7|14|.|.
TGTGCCAGCAGCCAAGGACTAGAAATCTACGAGCAGTACTTC
CASSQGLEIYEQYF
>TRBV5-4|TRBJ2-1|15|.|TRBD2
TGTGCCAGCAGCCATACTAGCGGACTATACAATGAGCAGTTCTTC
CASSHTSGLYNEQFF
>TRBV7-2|TRBJ1-2|19|.|TRBD1
TGTGCCAGCAGCTTAGCGGTGGGGGACAGGGAGGTTGGCGTCTATGGCTACACCTTC
CASSLAVGDREVGVYGYTF
>TRBV6-1|TRBJ2-2|15|few|TRBD2
TGTGCCAGCAGTGTGGGTCTAGCGGCCACCGGGGAGCTGTTTTTT
CASSVGLAATGELFF
>TRBV5-1|TRBJ2-7|13|few|.
TGCGCCAGCAGCTTGATTGAGCGACTCGAGCAGTACTTC
CASSLIERLEQYF
>TRBV5-1|TRBJ1-1|12|few|.
TGCGCCAGCAGCTTATACGCGGGTGAAGCTTTCTTT
CASSLYAGEAFF
>TRBV7-2|TRBJ2-1|17|few|.
TGTGCCAGCAGCTTAACTTGGACTGTTAGCTCCTACAATGAGCAGTTCTTC
CASSLTWTVSSYNEQFF
>TRBV5-6|TRBJ1-2|14|few|TRBD1
TGTGCCAGCAGCTCCGGGACAGTAGCCTATGGCTACACCTTC
CASSSGTVAYGYTF
>TRBV10-2|TRBJ2-5|15|.|TRBD2
TGCGCCAGCAGTGAGGGGAGGGGAATCCAAGAGACCCAGTACTTC
CASSEGRGIQETQYF
>TRBV5-4|TRBJ2-6|13|few|.
TGTGCCAGCAGCTTGAGCGGGGCCAACGTCCTGACTTTC
CASSLSGANVLTF
>TRBV18|TRBJ2-7|12|few|.
TGTGCCAGCTCACCAATGCGCTACGAGCAGTACTTC
CASSPMRYEQYF
>TRBV7-3|TRBJ2-3|14|.|TRBD2
TGTGCCAGCGGGGCGGGAGGTTGGACAGATACGCAGTATTTT
CASGAGGWTDTQYF
>TRBV5-1|TRBJ2-1|16|few|.
TGCGCCAGCAGCCAAATGGCGGGGCATGGATACAATGAGCAGTTCTTC
CASSQMAGHGYNEQFF
>TRBV4-1|TRBJ1-1|13|.|.
TGCGCCAGCAGCCAGACAAGGAACACTGAAGCTTTCTTT
CASSQTRNTEAFF
>TRBV4-1|TRBJ1-1|13|few|.
TGCGCCAGCAGCCAAGGCCAGGGAACTGAAGCTTTCTTT
CASSQGQGTEAFF
>TRBV18|TRBJ1-2|13|few|.
TGTGCCAGCTCACCAAGTCGAACAGATGGCTACACCTTC
CASSPSRTDGYTF
>TRBV5-4|TRBJ1-3|16|few|TRBD1
TGTGCCAGCAGCCTAACGACAGGGGGCAAAGGAAACACCATATATTTT
CASSLTTGGKGNTIYF
>TRBV6-6|TRBJ2-1|12|few|.
TGTGCCAGCAGTTACCTCCTCAATGAGCAGTTCTTC
CASSYLLNEQFF
>TRBV6-5|TRBJ1-5|14|.|.
TGTGCCAGCAGTGAACAGGACGTCAATCAGCCCCAGCATTTT
CASSEQDVNQPQHF
>TRBV5-6|TRBJ1-1|14|few|.
TGTGCCAGCAGCAAAACAGCCGGGAACACTGAAGCTTTCTTT
CASSKTAGNTEAFF
>TRBV19|TRBJ2-7|12|few|TRBD1
TGTGCCAGTAGTAACAGGGGGCTCGAGCAGTACTTC
CASSNRGLEQYF
>TRBV28|TRBJ1-5|15|few|.
TGTGCCAGCAGTTGGGGGGGCCCCTCTGGGTTGCCCCAGCATTTT
CASSWGGPSGLPQHF
>TRBV30|TRBJ2-5|13|.|TRBD2
TGTGCCTGGAGACTAGCGGGAGTCGAGACCCCGTACTTC
CAWRLAGVETPYF
>TRBV4-2|TRBJ1-4|18|.|TRBD1
TGTGCCAGCAGCCAAGATCGGGCGCGGGGACAGGGGAGTGAAAAACTGTTTTTT
CASSQDRARGQGSEKLFF
>TRBV5-8|TRBJ2-4|14|.|TRBD2
TGTGCCAGCACCAGCGGGAGCTCCAAAAACATTCAGTACTTC
CASTSGSSKNIQYF
>TRBV5-5|TRBJ1-2|15|.|TRBD1
TGTGCCAGCAGCTTTCTGAGGACAGGAACCTATGGCTACACCTTC
CASSFLRTGTYGYTF
>TRBV18|TRBJ1-5|17|few|TRBD1
TGTGCCAGCTCCTTTGGTAGGGGACAGTATAGCAATCAGCCCCAGCATTTT
CASSFGRGQYSNQPQHF
>TRBV2|TRBJ1-3|11|few|.
TGTGCCCGCGCGTCTGGAAACACCATATATTTT
CARASGNTIYF
>TRBV6-1|TRBJ2-7|15|.|.
TGTGCCAGCAGTCGATGGGGCTCTAGCTCCTACGAGCAGTACTTC
CASSRWGSSSYEQYF
>TRBV9|TRBJ1-1|13|few|.
TGTGCCAGCTCACAGTGGAGGGGAACTGAAGCTTTCTTT
CASSQWRGTEAFF
>TRBV5-1|TRBJ2-2|14|.|TRBD1
TGCGCCAGTGGGACAGGATCGTTCCCCGGGGAGCTGTTTTTT
CASGTGSFPGELFF
>TRBV7-3|TRBJ1-1|13|.|.
TGTGCCAGCAGCGCCCTGGCGGCCAGTAAAGCTTTCTTT
CASSALAASKAFF
>TRBV27|TRBJ1-2|14|.|.
TGTGCCAGCAGTTTAGCGGGGGGTTATCAGGGCTACACCTTC
CASSLAGGYQGYTF
>TRBV4-1|TRBJ2-2|17|.|.
TGCGCCAGCAGCCAAGAGTTGCTCTTTTCCACCGGGGGGGAGCTGTTTTTT
CASSQELLFSTGGELFF
>TRBV2|TRBJ1-2|14|.|TRBD1
TGTGCCAGCAGGGGACAGGGGGAATCGGGGGGCTACACCTTC
CASRGQGESGGYTF
>TRBV7-2|TRBJ2-5|16|few|.
TGTGCCAGCAGCCTTCGAGGTGCTAGCGACCAAGAGACCCAGTACTTC
CASSLRGASDQETQYF
>TRBV4-1|TRBJ2-7|14|.|TRBD1
TGCGCCAGCAGTCGCGGGACAGGGACTTACGAGCAGTACTTC
CASSRGTGTYEQYF
>TRBV18|TRBJ1-2|14|few|.
TGTGCCAGCTCACCCCGGGATCAGAACTATGGCTACACCTTC
CASSPRDQNYGYTF
>TRBV7-2|TRBJ2-1|19|.|TRBD2
TGTGCCAGCAGCCGCAAGGGGTTAGGGGTTAGCGGGAACTACAATGAGCAGTTCTTC
CASSRKGLGVSGNYNEQFF